This is a list of T cell receptor beta chains from one sample in a study of shared clonotypes between healthy human individuals. The protocol was immunoSEQ multiplex PCR, while the TCRdb copy is restricted to in-frame clones and leaves out a portion. The repertoire holds roughly 2.2 million clones, with roughly 93% as singletons. Sequenced material: naive CD4+ T cells from PBMCs. These receptors all stem from a man between 18 and 29 years old in good health. Some clones in this sample may be carry-over from other donors' samples. CDR3s include the opening cysteine and the closing phenylalanine or tryptophan. The D gene is left open where the match is weak. Clone size is stated in some rows and not others, as once, few, many or a class when expanded.

clone_size	d_call	v_call	cdr3_length	j_call	cdr3_aa	cdr3_nt
-	-	TRBV6-5	15	TRBJ2-6	CASSGQARGANVLTF	TGTGCCAGCAGTGGCCAAGCGAGAGGGGCCAACGTCCTGACTTTC
-	TRBD1	TRBV5-3	15	TRBJ1-2	CARSLDRGPNYGYTF	TGTGCCAGAAGCTTGGACAGGGGACCTAACTATGGCTACACCTTC
-	TRBD2	TRBV9	16	TRBJ2-1	CASFPGTSGSYNEQFF	TGTGCCAGCTTTCCCGGGACTAGCGGGAGTTACAATGAGCAGTTCTTC
-	-	TRBV16	18	TRBJ1-1	CASSPEWQGLMMNTEAFF	TGTGCCAGCAGCCCAGAGTGGCAGGGGCTAATGATGAACACTGAAGCTTTCTTT
-	-	TRBV5-1	16	TRBJ1-1	CASSIAPTGGDTEAFF	TGCGCCAGCAGCATTGCTCCGACCGGTGGGGACACTGAAGCTTTCTTT
-	TRBD2	TRBV2	14	TRBJ2-1	CASSDRTSYNEQFF	TGTGCCAGCAGTGACAGGACTAGCTACAATGAGCAGTTCTTC
-	-	TRBV28	14	TRBJ1-1	CASNQKMEGTEAFF	TGTGCCAGCAACCAAAAAATGGAGGGCACTGAAGCTTTCTTT
-	-	TRBV11-2	15	TRBJ2-1	CASSLVIGLGNEQFF	TGTGCCAGCAGCTTAGTGATAGGGCTGGGCAATGAGCAGTTCTTC
-	-	TRBV27	13	TRBJ1-1	CASRLQVNTEAFF	TGTGCCAGCAGACTTCAGGTGAACACTGAAGCTTTCTTT
-	TRBD1	TRBV5-1	15	TRBJ1-2	CASSLAGTGDYGYTF	TGCGCCAGCAGCTTGGCCGGGACAGGGGACTATGGCTACACCTTC
-	TRBD1	TRBV2	14	TRBJ1-1	CASRPTQGGTEAFF	TGTGCCAGCAGGCCCACTCAGGGGGGCACTGAAGCTTTCTTT
-	-	TRBV19	15	TRBJ2-3	CASTVGGFFPDTQYF	TGTGCCAGTACCGTAGGGGGTTTTTTCCCCGATACGCAGTATTTT
-	-	TRBV18	15	TRBJ1-5	CASSRDISSNQPQHF	TGTGCCAGCTCAAGGGACATTAGTAGCAATCAGCCCCAGCATTTT
-	-	TRBV28	14	TRBJ1-1	CASSIRGSNTEAFF	TGTGCCAGCAGTATTAGGGGATCGAACACTGAAGCTTTCTTT
-	TRBD1	TRBV5-1	15	TRBJ2-5	CASSFVGQGGETQYF	TGCGCCAGCAGCTTTGTGGGACAGGGAGGAGAGACCCAGTACTTC
-	-	TRBV29-1	11	TRBJ1-1	CSVGGWTEAFF	TGCAGCGTTGGCGGTTGGACTGAAGCTTTCTTT
-	-	TRBV28	16	TRBJ2-6	CASSLSIRSGANVLTF	TGTGCCAGCAGTTTATCAATAAGGTCTGGGGCCAACGTCCTGACTTTC
-	-	TRBV18	13	TRBJ2-7	CASSPTVSYEQYF	TGTGCCAGCTCACCTACAGTCTCCTACGAGCAGTACTTC
-	-	TRBV5-4	14	TRBJ1-2	CASSLPQGLYGYTF	TGTGCCAGCAGCTTGCCTCAGGGCCTCTATGGCTACACCTTC
-	-	TRBV6-5	13	TRBJ2-1	CASSGREPNEQFF	TGTGCCAGCTCGGGGCGGGAACCCAATGAGCAGTTCTTC
-	-	TRBV1	16	TRBJ2-7	CTSSQVGRLESGEQYF	TGCACCAGCAGCCAAGTGGGGCGCCTGGAGAGTGGTGAGCAGTACTTC
-	-	TRBV7-6	14	TRBJ2-3	CASSRNRVPDTQYF	TGTGCCAGCAGCAGAAACAGGGTCCCAGATACGCAGTATTTT
-	-	TRBV15	13	TRBJ2-7	CATRGPGIPEQYF	TGTGCCACCCGCGGCCCGGGTATACCCGAGCAGTACTTC
-	TRBD2	TRBV30	11	TRBJ2-3	CAWRELAGLYF	TGTGCCTGGAGGGAACTAGCGGGACTGTATTTT
-	-	TRBV19	16	TRBJ2-1	CASSTSETRLTNEQFF	TGTGCCAGTAGTACTAGCGAGACCCGCCTCACCAATGAGCAGTTCTTC
-	-	TRBV6-5	13	TRBJ1-1	CASSPPAQDEAFF	TGTGCCAGCAGTCCCCCGGCCCAGGATGAAGCTTTCTTT
-	-	TRBV2	12	TRBJ2-7	CASSDRGYEQYF	TGTGCCAGCAGTGACAGGGGTTACGAGCAGTACTTC
few	-	TRBV19	13	TRBJ2-7	CASTTTGAYEQYF	TGTGCCAGTACCACGACAGGAGCCTACGAGCAGTACTTC
once	-	TRBV30	16	TRBJ2-4	CAWSPRGGLAKNIQYF	TGTGCCTGGAGTCCACGAGGGGGTTTAGCCAAAAACATTCAGTACTTC
few	TRBD1	TRBV30	12	TRBJ1-1	CAWHRGNTEAFF	TGTGCCTGGCACAGGGGGAACACTGAAGCTTTCTTT
once	TRBD1	TRBV15	15	TRBJ2-1	CATSSRHRGPNEQFF	TGTGCCACCAGCTCCCGTCACAGGGGTCCAAATGAGCAGTTCTTC
-	-	TRBV29-1	12	TRBJ1-2	CSVEGGIDGYTF	TGCAGCGTTGAGGGGGGAATAGATGGCTACACCTTC
-	TRBD2	TRBV7-2	15	TRBJ2-7	CASRLTSGMFYEQYF	TGTGCCAGCAGATTGACTAGCGGGATGTTCTACGAGCAGTACTTC
-	TRBD2	TRBV28	14	TRBJ2-2	CASLSGIYTGELFF	TGTGCCAGTTTGAGCGGGATCTACACCGGGGAGCTGTTTTTT
-	TRBD1	TRBV30	14	TRBJ2-2	CAWSLQGASGELFF	TGTGCCTGGAGTCTACAGGGGGCATCCGGGGAGCTGTTTTTT
-	TRBD2	TRBV7-2	15	TRBJ2-7	CASSLARTSAYEQYF	TGTGCCAGCAGCTTAGCTAGGACTAGCGCCTACGAGCAGTACTTC
-	TRBD2	TRBV9	15	TRBJ2-1	CASSVLASGPNEQFF	TGTGCCAGCAGCGTCTTGGCTAGCGGGCCTAATGAGCAGTTCTTC
-	-	TRBV7-3	13	TRBJ1-1	CASSLRSNTEAFF	TGTGCCAGCAGCTTACGGTCCAACACTGAAGCTTTCTTT
-	-	TRBV6-5	15	TRBJ2-3	CASSYRGLGTDTQYF	TGTGCCAGCAGTTACAGGGGTTTGGGCACAGATACGCAGTATTTT
-	TRBD1	TRBV7-6	16	TRBJ2-7	CASSLVTGTGNYEQYF	TGTGCCAGCAGCTTAGTTACGGGGACAGGAAATTACGAGCAGTACTTC
-	-	TRBV5-4	12	TRBJ2-7	CASSRLGQGSHF	TGTGCCAGCAGCCGCCTGGGGCAGGGTTCCCACTTC
-	-	TRBV6-5	16	TRBJ2-7	CASRYRGTALSYEQYF	TGTGCCAGCAGATACCGTGGTACAGCCCTCTCCTACGAGCAGTACTTC
-	-	TRBV4-2	16	TRBJ1-4	CASSQTTGTTNEKLFF	TGTGCCAGCAGCCAAACCACAGGGACAACTAATGAAAAACTGTTTTTT
-	-	TRBV6-1	15	TRBJ1-5	CASRSAGTENQPQHF	TGTGCCAGCAGATCGGCCGGGACGGAGAATCAGCCCCAGCATTTT
-	-	TRBV6-5	14	TRBJ2-2	CASSYNRNTGELFF	TGTGCCAGCAGTTACAACAGGAACACCGGGGAGCTGTTTTTT
-	-	TRBV5-1	14	TRBJ2-7	CASSLEGGDHEQYF	TGCGCCAGCAGCTTGGAAGGGGGGGACCACGAGCAGTACTTC
-	TRBD2	TRBV11-2	14	TRBJ2-1	CASRLAGAVDEQFF	TGTGCCAGCAGACTAGCGGGAGCTGTCGATGAGCAGTTCTTC
-	TRBD2	TRBV7-2	15	TRBJ2-7	CASSSRLAGEWEQYF	TGTGCCAGCAGCTCGAGACTAGCGGGGGAGTGGGAGCAGTACTTC
-	-	TRBV7-9	16	TRBJ2-1	CASSLGRAGIWDEQFF	TGTGCCAGCAGCTTAGGTAGAGCAGGGATATGGGATGAGCAGTTCTTC
-	TRBD2	TRBV5-4	16	TRBJ2-1	CASSQHSGGTYNEQFF	TGTGCCAGCAGCCAGCATAGCGGGGGGACCTACAATGAGCAGTTCTTC
-	-	TRBV18	17	TRBJ2-3	CASSPPGRQPYTDTQYF	TGTGCCAGCTCACCACCTGGGAGACAGCCTTACACAGATACGCAGTATTTT
-	-	TRBV2	13	TRBJ2-7	CASTITGRDEQYF	TGTGCCAGCACCATAACAGGGCGGGACGAGCAGTACTTC
-	-	TRBV14	16	TRBJ2-1	CASSHVGLRSRNEQFF	TGTGCCAGCAGCCATGTCGGGCTCCGCTCTAGGAATGAGCAGTTCTTC
-	TRBD2	TRBV28	16	TRBJ2-1	CASSLGGTSGRMRPFF	TGTGCCAGCAGTTTGGGTGGGACTAGCGGGAGGATGAGGCCGTTCTTC
-	TRBD1	TRBV10-3	13	TRBJ1-4	CAIRDRDSPRLFF	TGTGCCATCAGGGACAGGGACTCCCCCCGCCTGTTTTTT
once	TRBD1	TRBV10-1	14	TRBJ2-2	CASRTGFGTGELFF	TGCGCCAGCAGGACAGGGTTCGGAACCGGGGAGCTGTTTTTT
-	TRBD1	TRBV5-4	16	TRBJ2-5	CASSTGQGARMETQYF	TGTGCCAGCAGCACAGGACAGGGGGCTCGAATGGAGACCCAGTACTTC